This T cell receptor beta chain was captured by sequencing in a study of blood T cell repertoires in COVID-19. Whole-study context: There were acute and convalescent COVID-19 samples, and they came from the United States, Italy and Spain. The analysed material was cDNA or gDNA that came from T cells, B-cell-depleted T cells, or PBMCs.

The CDR3 is 15 residues long. Germline trimming cut 4 bases from V and 5 bases from J; bases unmatched to any gene: 7. The germline gives CDR1 SGHDN, CDR2 FVKESK. In the study's own analysis: From reference gene primer amplification, estimates of nucleated cell counts were derived. The repertoire was sequenced with immunoSEQ multiplex PCR; TCRdb's copy has only in-frame clones and lacks some. V and J calls and clone size are as listed in that table; D and trimming were resolved from the DNA. The sample contains a few hundred thousand clones, about 84% of which appear only once. This TCR was recovered from an elderly man with acute or convalescent COVID-19. The sample was peripheral blood. The rearrangement uses TRBV14 and TRBJ1-4, with 7 positions matching TRBD1. The CDR3 DNA follows: TGTGCCAGCAGCCCGTCCGGAGGGGGCAATGAAAAACTGTTTTTT. It encodes CASSPSGGGNEKLFF.